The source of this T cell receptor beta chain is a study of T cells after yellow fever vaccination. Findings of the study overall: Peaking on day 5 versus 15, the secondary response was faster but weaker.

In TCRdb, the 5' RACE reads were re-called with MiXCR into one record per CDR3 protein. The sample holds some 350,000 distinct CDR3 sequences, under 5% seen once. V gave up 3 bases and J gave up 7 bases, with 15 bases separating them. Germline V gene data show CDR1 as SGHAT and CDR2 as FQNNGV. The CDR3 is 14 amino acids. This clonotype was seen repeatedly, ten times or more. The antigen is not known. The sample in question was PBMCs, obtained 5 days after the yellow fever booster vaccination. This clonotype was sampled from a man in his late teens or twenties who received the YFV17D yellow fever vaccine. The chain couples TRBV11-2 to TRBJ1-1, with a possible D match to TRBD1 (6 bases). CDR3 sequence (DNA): TGTGCCAGCAGCTTTAACGGACAGTCAGTTGAAGCTTTCTTT. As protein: CASSFNGQSVEAFF.